This T cell receptor beta chain was recorded in a study of shared clonotypes between healthy human individuals. In the study overall: The plates for each donor numbered three CD4 naive, three CD4 memory, two CD8 naive and one CD8 memory.

The authors distributed each subset's genomic DNA evenly over several immunoSEQ plates. Per the original methods: Filtering of immunoSEQ junctional sequences could not match full-length read filtering. Clones were read by immunoSEQ multiplex PCR, and TCRdb kept only the in-frame ones, dropping some. D and trimming were read from the DNA, whereas the V and J calls and clone size are those reported in that table. The repertoire includes 550,000 to 750,000 clones, 92% of them detected once, and about 24% sits in the top ten. Naive-designated CD8 cells lacked CD45RO, were positively enriched for CCR7, and omitted terminally differentiated effector memory CD45RA+ cells. The germline CDR1 and CDR2 sequences are SGHNT and YYREEE (reference sequence). The CDR3 covers 12 residues. Germline trimming cut 3 bases from V and 6 bases from J; bases unmatched to any gene: 1.

The rearrangement links TRBV5-4 to TRBJ2-7; 9 bases are shared with TRBD2. The sequencing input was naive CD8+ T cells sorted from blood. The source is a man aged 25 to 40 in good health. CDR3 sequence reads: CASSSSGVEQYF. The CDR3 bases are TGTGCCAGCAGCTCTAGCGGGGTCGAGCAGTACTTC.